The next 20 T cell receptor beta chains were all read from a single sample in a study of early T cells in non-severe SARS-CoV-2 infection. TCRdb re-called the 5' RACE reads through MiXCR, storing one row per CDR3 protein. Of more than 95,000 distinct CDR3 sequences listed, around 10% were seen once; the top ten hold around 4.3%. This specimen consisted of whole blood, obtained at baseline. These receptors originate from an adult who was a healthcare worker with PCR-confirmed SARS-CoV-2 infection or an uninfected control (not recorded which).

The chain has TRBV19 and TRBJ1-1, with D possibly matching TRBD1 (6 bases). From germline, CDR1 is LNHDA and CDR2 SQIVND (reference sequence). The CDR3 is 14 residues long. V gave up 4 bases and J gave up 6 bases, with 15 bases separating them. CDR3 sequence (DNA): TGTGCCAGTAGTAGCTACAGGGATTCCGCTGAAGCTTTCTTT. Translated: CASSSYRDSAEAFF.

This clonotype was found many times. The chain has TRBV2 and TRBJ1-2; D gene unclear. The V gene lost 6 bases and the J gene lost 6 bases, with 14 bases spanning the gap. CDR1 and CDR2 from the germline V gene are SNHLY and FYNNEI. The CDR3 consists of 13 residues. CDR3 sequence reads: CASRATGRHGYTF. The CDR3 DNA follows: TGTGCCAGCAGGGCGACGGGTCGTCATGGCTACACCTTC.

This clonotype appeared many times. The chain has TRBV7-3 and TRBJ2-3; D not resolved. The V gene's germline CDR1 is SGHTA and CDR2 FQGTGA. Trimming left V 2 bases short and J 2 bases short, with 5 bases between. The CDR3 has 13 residues. CDR3 DNA: TGTGCCAGCAGCTTAGGATTCACAGATACGCAGTATTTT. This translates into CASSLGFTDTQYF.

This clonotype was observed a handful of times. The V call is TRBV4-3, the J call TRBJ2-5; D gene ambiguous. This CDR3 has 14 amino acids. V lost 4 bases to trimming and J lost 0 bases, with 9 bases between them. The germline V gene encodes CDR1 LGHNA and CDR2 YSLEER. The CDR3 spells CASSPAVYQETQYF. CDR3 sequence (DNA): TGCGCCAGCAGCCCTGCGGTTTACCAAGAGACCCAGTACTTC.

V and J are TRBV7-9 and TRBJ2-7; TRBD1 or TRBD2 may be the D gene (5 bases each). Germline V gives CDR1 SEHNR, CDR2 FQNEAQ (reference sequence). The CDR3 loop spans 15 amino acids. The V end was cut by 5 bases, the J end by 2 bases, with 16 bases between. CDR3 DNA sequence: TGTGCCAGCAGCCCCCCAGGGCCCGGGACCTACGAGCAGTACTTC. Translated: CASSPPGPGTYEQYF.

Only a few counts were recorded for this clonotype. The chain carries TRBV18 and TRBJ2-5; 8 bases agree with TRBD1. CDR1 and CDR2 from the germline V gene are KGHSH and LQKENI. Trimming cost V 4 bases and J 5 bases; bases outside gene matches: 12. This CDR3 has 16 residues. This CDR3 is CASSQILDRESETQYF. CDR3 in DNA: TGTGCCAGCTCACAAATCTTGGACAGGGAAAGCGAGACCCAGTACTTC.

This clonotype came up many times. The chain is built from TRBV7-3 and TRBJ2-2, with unresolved D. Germline assignment: CDR1 SGHTA and CDR2 FQGTGA. The CDR3 has 14 residues. Trimming removed 0 bases at V and 5 bases at J, with 7 bases between. The DNA of the CDR3 is TGTGCCAGCAGCTTAACGAGCCGGACCGGGGAGCTGTTTTTT. Amino acid sequence: CASSLTSRTGELFF. The variable domain in full, with the rest retrieved from reference TRBV7-3 and TRBJ2-2, is GAGVSQTPSNKVTEKGKYVELRCDPISGHTALYWYRQSLGQGPEFLIYFQGTGAADDSGLPNDRFFAVRPEGSVSTLKIQRTERGDSAVYLCASSLTSRTGELFFGEGSRLTVL.

This clonotype was seen a handful of times. DNA of the CDR3: TGTGCCAGCAGCTTTGGACTAGGAGGAGAGACCCAGTACTTC. It yields the protein CASSFGLGGETQYF. The chain has TRBV7-2 and TRBJ2-5; 7 bases line up with TRBD2. CDR3 size: 14 residues. V was clipped by 3 bases and J by 4 bases; unmatched bases: 5. Germline V gene sequence: CDR1 SGHTA, CDR2 FQGNSA.

This clonotype was seen many times. The genes are TRBV7-2 and TRBJ1-2, with 8 bases fitting TRBD1. CDR1 and CDR2 from the germline V gene are SGHTA and FQGNSA. J gave up 5 bases and V 1 base, and 6 bases lay outside the gene matches. This CDR3 contains 15 residues. The DNA of the CDR3 is TGTGCCAGCAGCTTAGGGACAGGGCGTACTTATGGCTACACCTTC. The encoded protein is CASSLGTGRTYGYTF. Drawing the rest from reference TRBV7-2 and TRBJ1-2, the complete variable domain is GAGVSQSPSNKVTEKGKDVELRCDPISGHTALYWYRQSLGQGLEFLIYFQGNSAPDKSGLPSDRFSAERTGGSVSTLTIQRTQQEDSAVYLCASSLGTGRTYGYTFGSGTRLTVV.

This sequence joins TRBV9 and TRBJ1-6; D is ambiguous. Trimming left V 4 bases short and J 0 bases short, with 8 bases between. The CDR3 is made up of 15 amino acids. In germline, CDR1 is SGDLS, CDR2 YYNGEE. CDR3 region: CASSRGSSYNSPLHF. CDR3 DNA sequence: TGTGCCAGCAGCCGAGGGAGCTCCTATAATTCACCCCTCCACTTT.

V is TRBV29-1 and J is TRBJ1-1; 10 bases match TRBD1. The CDR3 is made up of 13 amino acids. With 4 bases clipped from V and 4 bases from J, the junction kept 3 bases outside the gene matches. Germline assignment: CDR1 SQVTM and CDR2 ANQGSEA. The CDR3 reads CSVAGTGATEAFF. CDR3 nucleotides: TGCAGCGTTGCCGGGACAGGGGCCACTGAAGCTTTCTTT.

This clonotype was found a few times. This sequence joins TRBV20-1 and TRBJ2-4, with TRBD1 matching 9 bases. With 5 bases clipped from V and 5 bases from J, the junction kept 10 bases outside the gene matches. This CDR3 contains 15 residues. Germline CDR1 reads DFQATT; CDR2 reads SNEGSKA (reference sequence). The CDR3 here is CSAPDPQGAQNIQYF. CDR3 bases: TGCAGTGCTCCTGACCCACAGGGGGCCCAAAACATTCAGTACTTC.

This clonotype was observed a handful of times. V usage is TRBV2 and J usage is TRBJ2-1, with D unclear. Trimming left V 6 bases short and J 0 bases short, with 12 bases between. This CDR3 is built from 15 residues. From germline, CDR1 is SNHLY and CDR2 FYNNEI. The CDR3, as DNA: TGTGCCAGCAGGGGAAACCCAAGCTCCTACAATGAGCAGTTCTTC. Protein product: CASRGNPSSYNEQFF.

The chain is built from TRBV28 and TRBJ1-2; D is uncertain. V lost 5 bases and J lost 7, with 11 bases in between. Germline V gene sequence: CDR1 MDHEN, CDR2 SYDVKM. The CDR3 runs 12 residues. DNA for the CDR3: TGTGCCAGCAGTCTCGAGATGGTTGGCTACACCTTC. Translated: CASSLEMVGYTF.

The chain recombines TRBV4-3 with TRBJ2-5, with TRBD1 matching 7 bases. Germline CDR1 LGHNA, CDR2 YSLEER. This CDR3 spans 15 amino acids. V gave up 2 bases and J gave up 5 bases; unmatched junction bases: 8. CDR3 region: CASSQSGGYGETQYF. The CDR3 nucleotides are TGCGCCAGCAGCCAATCAGGGGGATACGGGGAGACCCAGTACTTC.

This clonotype was found a few times. The chain recombines TRBV7-9 with TRBJ1-2; TRBD1 matches at 10 bases. Per germline, CDR1 SEHNR and CDR2 FQNEAQ (reference sequence). This CDR3 comprises 15 residues. V was clipped by 5 bases and J by 2 bases; unmatched bases: 5. CDR3 nucleotides: TGTGCCAGCAGCCCGCCGGGACAGGGGAACTATGGCTACACCTTC. Translation gives CASSPPGQGNYGYTF.

The chain links TRBV7-9 to TRBJ1-2; tentatively, D is TRBD1 (5 bases). Trimming left V 3 bases short and J 13 bases short, with 15 bases between. Germline V lookup: CDR1 SEHNR, CDR2 FQNEAQ (reference sequence). The CDR3 covers 12 residues. The CDR3 DNA sequence: TGTGCCAGCAGCTTGGGAGACAGCCCGATCACCTTC. Amino acids: CASSLGDSPITF. Full variable domain (rest looked up from reference TRBV7-9 and TRBJ1-2): DTGVSQNPRHKITKRGQNVTFRCDPISEHNRLYWYRQTLGQGPEFLTYFQNEAQLEKSRLLSDRFSAERPKGSFSTLEIQRTEQGDSAMYLCASSLGDSPITFGSGTRLTVV.

The table lists this clonotype with a few counts. CDR3 in amino acids: CSVTGRSGANVLTF. CDR3 DNA sequence: TGCAGCGTGACAGGGAGGTCTGGGGCCAACGTCCTGACTTTC. J is TRBJ2-6 and V is TRBV29-1; D perhaps matches TRBD1 (7 bases). The V gene lost 6 bases and the J gene lost 1 base, with 10 bases spanning the gap. This CDR3 has 14 amino acids. Germline CDR1 is SQVTM and CDR2 is ANQGSEA.

The CDR3 loop reads CASSPGHSNEKLFF. The CDR3, as DNA: TGTGCCAGCTCACCGGGACACAGTAATGAAAAACTGTTTTTT. This chain connects TRBV18 to TRBJ1-4; TRBD1 is a possible D gene (6 bases). V was shortened by 3 bases and J by 4 bases, with 9 bases between the two germline ends. Germline V gene sequence: CDR1 KGHSH, CDR2 LQKENI. The CDR3 has 14 amino acids.

This chain links TRBV9 with TRBJ2-2; no reliable D call. Germline loops: CDR1 SGDLS, CDR2 YYNGEE. The CDR3 extends over 12 amino acids. V lost 3 bases to trimming and J lost 6 bases, with 6 bases between them. The CDR3 coding sequence is TGTGCCAGCAGCGAATTCCCCGGGGAGCTGTTTTTT. Translating gives CASSEFPGELFF.